Each of the 2 T cell receptor beta chains below was sequenced from the same sample in a study of T cell repertoires in cytomegalovirus infection. These receptors are not linked to any known antigen. In TCRdb, the reads were re-called with MiXCR into one record per CDR3 protein. The sample contains a few hundred thousand distinct CDR3 sequences, 35% to 50% of which appear only once. The starting material was cultured PBMCs, obtained from culture after CMV antigen stimulation. Source of these receptors: a human donor in good health (CMV status not recorded). Some clones in this sample may be carry-over from other donors' samples.

The CDR3: CSASIQGPWNTEAFF. CDR3 sequence (DNA): TGCAGTGCTAGTATCCAGGGCCCATGGAACACTGAAGCTTTCTTT. The J gene is TRBJ1-1, the V gene TRBV20-1, with D tentatively TRBD1 (5 bases). Germline V gives CDR1 DFQATT, CDR2 SNEGSKA (reference sequence). This CDR3 has 15 residues. Trimming took 3 bases from V and 1 from J, leaving 15 bases between them.

This chain connects TRBV6-2 or TRBV6-3 to TRBJ1-5, with 8 positions matching TRBD1. The V segment lost 6 bases and the J segment 5 bases; nucleotides outside the gene matches: 15. Germline values: CDR1 MNHEY, CDR2 SVGEGT. The CDR3 has 17 residues. CDR3 region: CASSPTWEDRADQPQHF. DNA for the CDR3: TGTGCCAGCAGCCCCACCTGGGAGGACAGGGCCGATCAGCCCCAGCATTTT.